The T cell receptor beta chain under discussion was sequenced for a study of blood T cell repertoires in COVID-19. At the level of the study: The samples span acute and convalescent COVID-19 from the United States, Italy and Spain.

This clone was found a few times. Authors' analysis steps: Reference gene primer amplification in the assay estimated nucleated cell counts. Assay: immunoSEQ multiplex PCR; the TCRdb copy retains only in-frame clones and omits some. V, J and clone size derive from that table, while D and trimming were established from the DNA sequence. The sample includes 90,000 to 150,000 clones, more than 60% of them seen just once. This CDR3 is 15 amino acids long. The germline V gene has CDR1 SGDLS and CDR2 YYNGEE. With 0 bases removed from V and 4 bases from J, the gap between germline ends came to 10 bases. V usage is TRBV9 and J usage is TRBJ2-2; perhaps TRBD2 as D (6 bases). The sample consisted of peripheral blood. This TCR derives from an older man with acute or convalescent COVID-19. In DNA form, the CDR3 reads TGTGCCAGCAGCGTAGATCGGGGGTCCACCGGGGAGCTGTTTTTT. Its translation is CASSVDRGSTGELFF.